This entry lists 11 T cell receptor beta chains sequenced from one sample in a study of CD8 T cells in ankylosing spondylitis. Study-wide points: Among TCR beta sequences, a motif of several highly homologous variants appeared characteristic of ankylosing spondylitis blood.

TCRdb recomputed calls from the 5' RACE reads with MiXCR, one row per CDR3 protein. The table includes about 540,000 distinct CDR3 sequences, more than 9.5% detected once. These receptors have no known antigen. The sample comprised blood, either unsorted or a sorted T cell fraction (not recorded which). Source of these receptors: a male donor with ankylosing spondylitis.

This chain uses TRBV5-6 with TRBJ1-1; 8 bases fit TRBD1. Germline CDR1 is SGHDT and CDR2 is YYEEEE. V shed 4 bases, J shed 0 bases, and the junction held 5 bases outside the gene matches. The CDR3 contains 15 residues. The CDR3 sequence: CASSMAGGMNTEAFF. CDR3 DNA: TGTGCCAGCAGCATGGCAGGGGGCATGAACACTGAAGCTTTCTTT.

This clonotype has a handful of counts. The gene calls are TRBV18 and TRBJ2-2; D is possibly TRBD2 (5 bases). V lost 6 bases, J lost 4 bases, and 15 bases lay in between. CDR1 and CDR2 (germline): KGHSH, LQKENI. The CDR3 loop spans 15 amino acids. The CDR3 protein is CASSSLLDTTGELFF. DNA for the CDR3: TGTGCCAGCTCCTCCTTACTAGATACCACCGGGGAGCTGTTTTTT.

This clonotype was detected ten times or more. The gene calls are TRBV29-1 and TRBJ2-5; D remains ambiguous. Deletions cut 1 base from V and 5 bases from J, with 11 bases between. The CDR3 runs 13 residues. The germline gives CDR1 SQVTM, CDR2 ANQGSEA. CDR3 region: CSVEAPGRETQYF. CDR3 bases: TGCAGCGTTGAAGCGCCCGGGCGGGAGACCCAGTACTTC.

The chain joins TRBV24-1 to TRBJ2-3; 11 bases map to TRBD2. Per germline, CDR1 KGHDR and CDR2 SFDVKD. The CDR3 length is 17 residues. Trimming removed 5 bases from V and 4 bases from J; junction bases left unmatched: 10. The CDR3 spells CATSARRLAGSADTQYF. The CDR3 coding sequence is TGTGCCACCAGTGCTCGTCGACTAGCGGGATCCGCAGATACGCAGTATTTT.

In DNA, the CDR3 is TGTGCCAGCAGCACTGGGCTAGCGGAAGAGACCCAGTACTTC. Its protein is CASSTGLAEETQYF. The chain employs TRBV7-2 and TRBJ2-5, with 7 bases lining up with TRBD2. This CDR3 comprises 14 residues. Germline V gene lookup returns CDR1 SGHTA and CDR2 FQGNSA. Trimming took 5 bases from V and 3 from J; bases not matched to a gene: 6. The complete variable domain, with remaining parts taken from reference TRBV7-2 and TRBJ2-5, reads GAGVSQSPSNKVTEKGKDVELRCDPISGHTALYWYRQSLGQGLEFLIYFQGNSAPDKSGLPSDRFSAERTGGSVSTLTIQRTQQEDSAVYLCASSTGLAEETQYFGPGTRLLVL.

This clonotype was detected only a few times. J is TRBJ2-2 and V is TRBV20-1, with 9 positions matching TRBD1. The CDR3 is made up of 13 amino acids. The V and J ends lost 6 bases and 5 bases, in that order; junction bases with no gene match: 4. CDR1 and CDR2 (germline): DFQATT, SNEGSKA (reference sequence). The CDR3 nucleotides read TGCAGTGCCCGGACAGGGGTAACCGGGGAGCTGTTTTTT. Protein: CSARTGVTGELFF.

The chain links TRBV9 to TRBJ1-1, with D perhaps TRBD1 (5 bases). The CDR3 spans 15 residues. Trimming stripped 0 bases from V and 1 base from J, with 10 bases between. Germline CDR1 is SGDLS and CDR2 is YYNGEE. CDR3 bases: TGTGCCAGCAGCGTAGCCTGGGGGGGGAACACTGAAGCTTTCTTT. Protein product: CASSVAWGGNTEAFF.

This clonotype has a handful of counts. The rearrangement uses TRBV18 and TRBJ2-7, with 9 bases matching TRBD1. The CDR3 spans 20 residues. V shed 1 base and J 4 bases; nucleotides not matched to a gene: 20. CDR1 KGHSH and CDR2 LQKENI come from the germline V gene. The CDR3: CASSPLEGTGKVMGIYEQYF. The CDR3 coding sequence is TGTGCCAGCTCACCACTCGAAGGGACAGGGAAGGTAATGGGAATTTACGAGCAGTACTTC.

The chain joins TRBV18 to TRBJ2-7; no reliable D call. The germline gives CDR1 KGHSH, CDR2 LQKENI. Trimming cost V 2 bases and J 7 bases, with 12 bases left between them. This CDR3 has 13 residues. The CDR3 coding sequence is TGTGCCAGCTCACCAAGTGGGTTGGGGGAGCAGTACTTC. It yields the protein CASSPSGLGEQYF.

The chain combines TRBV20-1 with TRBJ2-1; D might be TRBD2 (5 bases). The CDR3 has 14 residues. V lost 4 bases and J 9 bases, leaving 19 bases between the germline ends. The germline V gene has CDR1 DFQATT and CDR2 SNEGSKA (reference sequence). Written as DNA, the CDR3 is TGCAGTGCTATTGCATGGCAACGGGATACTGAGCAGTTCTTC. The encoded protein is CSAIAWQRDTEQFF.

This clonotype came up many times. This chain uses TRBV20-1 with TRBJ1-2; a possible D gene is TRBD1 (5 bases). Trimming stripped 6 bases from V and 2 bases from J, with 10 bases between. The length of the CDR3 is 12 residues. Per germline, CDR1 DFQATT and CDR2 SNEGSKA (reference sequence). CDR3 sequence: CSAHPGNYGYTF. CDR3 DNA sequence: TGCAGTGCCCACCCAGGGAACTATGGCTACACCTTC.